Each of the 21 T cell receptor beta chains below was sequenced from the same sample in a study of vaccination effects on CD4 cells after COVID-19 (dated by TCRdb to between 2022 and 2023). Libraries were built with the immunoSEQ multiplex PCR assay. TCRdb re-hosts the immuneACCESS table, in-frame sequences only. Its copies lack some clones; in the studies checked, an unresolved V gene accounts for under half of them, and the cause for the rest is not known. The sample has tens of thousands of clones on record, roughly 79% of them singletons. The ten largest clones take up under 3% of the sample. In the ViraFEST assay, PBMC were stimulated with viral peptide pools, and TCR sequencing was then used to find antigen-specific CD4+ T cell clonotypes based on their expansion. After less than 13 days of culture, CD4+ T cells were isolated with the EasySep CD4+ T cell isolation kit. The absence of prior SARS-CoV-2 infection in healthy vaccine recipients was confirmed by negative nucleocapsid antibodies before and after vaccination.

These receptors lack a known antigen. Sequenced material: CD4+ T cells from PBMCs cultured with HCoV-NL63 spike peptides, taken before COVID-19 vaccination. This sample's cell subset or site label indicates: HCoV-NL63 spike overlapping peptide pool stimulation. The receptor set was obtained from a human donor who received a COVID-19 vaccine.

CDR3 residues: CASSQDLGLETQYF. CDR3 nucleotide sequence: TGTGCCAGCAGCCAAGATTTGGGGTTGGAGACCCAGTACTTC. This chain links TRBV14 with TRBJ2-5, with no clear D. Per the germline V gene, CDR1 is SGHDN and CDR2 is FVKESK. This CDR3 has 14 amino acids. Trimming took off 0 bases at V and 5 bases at J, with 10 bases between the two ends. Drawing the rest from reference TRBV14 and TRBJ2-5, the complete variable domain is EAGVTQFPSHSVIEKGQTVTLRCDPISGHDNLYWYRRVMGKEIKFLLHFVKESKQDESGMPNNRFLAERTGGTYSTLKVQPAELEDSGVYFCASSQDLGLETQYFGPGTRLLVL.

The table lists this clone with a count of one. The chain couples TRBV5-8 to TRBJ2-7; tentative D call: TRBD1 (6 bases). V was shortened by 0 bases and J by 0 bases, with 13 bases between the two germline ends. This CDR3 region has 16 residues. Germline lookup yields CDR1 SGHTS and CDR2 YDEGEE. DNA of the CDR3: TGTGCCAGCAGCTTGGGGACAGCTCGCGACTCCTACGAGCAGTACGTC. Translated, it gives CASSLGTARDSYEQYV.

This clone appeared a few times. This chain links TRBV7-3 with TRBJ2-3; TRBD2 matches 8 bases. This CDR3 contains 16 residues. Losses at the gene ends were 2 bases for V and 2 bases for J; bases not matched to a gene: 6. From germline, CDR1 is SGHTA and CDR2 FQGTGA. The CDR3 here is CASSLYGGGNTDTQYF. CDR3 sequence (DNA): TGTGCCAGCAGCTTATACGGGGGGGGTAACACAGATACGCAGTATTTT.

J is TRBJ2-2 and V is TRBV15, with 9 bases identical to TRBD2. Per the germline V gene, CDR1 is LNHNV and CDR2 is YYDKDF (reference sequence). The V gene end was trimmed by 1 base and the J gene end by 4 bases; junction bases not matched to a gene: 4. The CDR3 spans 16 residues. The CDR3 loop reads CATSRGGGAFTGELFF. The CDR3 coding sequence is TGTGCCACCAGCAGAGGCGGGGGGGCATTCACCGGGGAGCTGTTTTTT.

The chain uses TRBV19 and TRBJ2-1; possible D gene TRBD1, 5 bases. Trimming removed 3 bases from V and 2 bases from J, with 14 bases in between. The CDR3 is made up of 16 amino acids. Germline V gives CDR1 LNHDA, CDR2 SQIVND (reference sequence). CDR3: CASSILDSPTYNEQFF. The CDR3 nucleotides read TGTGCCAGTAGTATCCTTGACAGTCCAACCTACAATGAGCAGTTCTTC.

This chain uses TRBV9 with TRBJ1-2; 8 positions agree with TRBD1. V dropped 0 bases and J dropped 7; count of bases not matched to a gene: 8. Germline assignment: CDR1 SGDLS and CDR2 YYNGEE. The CDR3 loop spans 15 amino acids. This CDR3 reads CASSVVPGGGVGYTF. The CDR3 DNA reads TGTGCCAGCAGCGTAGTGCCAGGGGGCGGGGTTGGCTACACCTTC.

This clone turned up a few times. V is TRBV27 and J is TRBJ1-5; D not resolved. Deletions cut 3 bases from V and 5 bases from J, with 8 bases between. CDR1 is MNHEY, CDR2 SMNVEV, per germline (reference sequence). CDR3 length: 13 amino acids. The CDR3 DNA follows: TGTGCCAGCAGTTTTTTGGTGGATCAGCCCCAGCATTTT. Encoded protein: CASSFLVDQPQHF.

The chain recombines TRBV6-2 or TRBV6-3 with TRBJ2-2, with 16 bases that match TRBD2. Germline trimming cut 2 bases from V and 4 bases from J; bases unmatched to any gene: 7. This CDR3 comprises 19 residues. The germline gives CDR1 MNHEY, CDR2 SVGEGT. CDR3 sequence reads: CASSYPGTSGGAGTGELFF. The CDR3 nucleotides are TGTGCCAGCAGTTACCCCGGGACTAGCGGGGGGGCGGGCACCGGGGAGCTGTTTTTT.

The CDR3 DNA follows: TGTGCCAGCAGTTACGACAAAGCCTATGGCTACACCTTC. It specifies CASSYDKAYGYTF. The genes are TRBV7-2 and TRBJ1-2; D gene ambiguous. There are 13 residues in the CDR3. Germline assignment: CDR1 SGHTA and CDR2 FQGNSA. V lost 6 bases to trimming and J lost 4 bases, with 12 bases between them. The whole variable domain, filled in from reference TRBV7-2 and TRBJ1-2, reads GAGVSQSPSNKVTEKGKDVELRCDPISGHTALYWYRQSLGQGLEFLIYFQGNSAPDKSGLPSDRFSAERTGGSVSTLTIQRTQQEDSAVYLCASSYDKAYGYTFGSGTRLTVV.

The V gene is TRBV6-2 or TRBV6-3, the J gene TRBJ2-5; 12 positions match TRBD2. The CDR3 spans 18 residues. V trimming: 2 bases; J trimming: 3 bases; junction bases outside the gene matches: 10. Germline assignment: CDR1 MNHEY and CDR2 SVGEGT. The CDR3 DNA reads TGTGCCAGCAGTTACAGACCTAGCGGGGGGGGAAGGAAAGAGACCCAGTACTTC. Its protein is CASSYRPSGGGRKETQYF.

This chain uses TRBV9 with TRBJ1-1; no clear D gene. Germline CDR1 reads SGDLS; CDR2 reads YYNGEE. V lost 0 bases to trimming and J lost 4 bases, with 10 bases between them. The CDR3 extends over 14 amino acids. CDR3 loop: CASSVDPVITEAFF. Written as DNA, the CDR3 is TGTGCCAGCAGCGTAGATCCAGTAATCACTGAAGCTTTCTTT.

The rearrangement uses TRBV6-4 and TRBJ2-2; tentatively, D is TRBD1 or TRBD2 (6 bases each). Germline V gene sequence: CDR1 MRHNA, CDR2 SNTAGT. Trimming took 2 bases from V and 4 from J, leaving 14 bases between them. This CDR3 contains 16 residues. CDR3 protein: CASSDLRKGGTGELFF. The CDR3 region has the DNA TGTGCCAGCAGTGACCTGCGGAAGGGGGGCACCGGGGAGCTGTTTTTT.

The chain links TRBV6-5 to TRBJ1-2; perhaps TRBD1 as D (6 bases). Trimming shortened V by 2 bases and J by 7 bases, and 20 bases separated the two germline ends. The CDR3 has 16 residues. Looked up from germline, CDR1 is MNHEY and CDR2 is SVGAGI. The CDR3 DNA reads TGTGCCAGCAGTTACAGTCGGGGGCAGAACAGCGGTGGCTACACCTTC. Translation gives CASSYSRGQNSGGYTF.

The CDR3 sequence: CASSQRGTEAFF. Here the CDR3 DNA reads TGTGCCAGCAGTCAGCGAGGGACTGAAGCTTTCTTT. The chain recombines TRBV6-5 with TRBJ1-1; D gene unclear. This CDR3 has 12 residues. Germline V gene data show CDR1 as MNHEY and CDR2 as SVGAGI. V gave up 5 bases and J gave up 5 bases, with 9 bases separating them.

The rearrangement joins TRBV6-4 to TRBJ1-1; D gene uncertain. This CDR3 has 13 amino acids. Germline V gene sequence: CDR1 MRHNA, CDR2 SNTAGT. Trimming took off 4 bases at V and 0 bases at J, with 6 bases between the two ends. CDR3: CASSVLLNTEAFF. CDR3 sequence (DNA): TGTGCCAGCAGTGTACTCTTGAACACTGAAGCTTTCTTT.

The V gene is TRBV3-1 (or the pseudogene TRBV3-2), the J gene TRBJ2-3, with no clear D. In germline, CDR1 is LGHDT, CDR2 YNNKEL (reference sequence). CDR3 size: 15 residues. Trimming left V 0 bases short and J 0 bases short, with 7 bases between. In nucleotides, the CDR3 is TGTGCCAGCAGCCAAGATCCTTTCAGCACAGATACGCAGTATTTT. Protein product: CASSQDPFSTDTQYF.

J is TRBJ1-2 and V is TRBV4-1, with D unresolved. CDR1 and CDR2 (germline): MGHRA, YSYEKL. The CDR3 totals 18 residues. Trimming stripped 0 bases from V and 8 bases from J, with 25 bases between. CDR3 sequence: CASSQEIGPQLAFGGYTF. The CDR3, as DNA: TGCGCCAGCAGCCAAGAAATTGGACCACAACTGGCCTTCGGCGGCTACACCTTC.

This rearrangement joins TRBV19 to TRBJ2-1, with 9 bases aligning to TRBD1. CDR1 is LNHDA and CDR2 is SQIVND in the germline V gene (reference sequence). J gave up 1 base and V 6 bases, and 7 bases lay outside the gene matches. The CDR3 spans 16 residues. The CDR3 sequence is CASRGTGSISYNEQFF. The CDR3 bases are TGTGCCAGTAGGGGGACAGGGTCCATATCCTACAATGAGCAGTTCTTC.

The chain combines TRBV30 with TRBJ2-3, with 7 bases identical to TRBD1. The CDR3 is 13 amino acids. Germline CDR1 and CDR2: GTSNPN and SVGIG (reference sequence). With V trimmed by 7 bases and J by 2 bases, 6 bases remained unmatched. Here the CDR3 DNA reads TGTGCCTCCCACAGGGGAGTCACAGATACGCAGTATTTT. Protein: CASHRGVTDTQYF. Drawing the rest from reference TRBV30 and TRBJ2-3, the complete variable domain is SQTIHQWPATLVQPVGSPLSLECTVEGTSNPNLYWYRQAAGRGLQLLFYSVGIGQISSEVPQNLSASRPQDRQFILSSKKLLLSDSGFYLCASHRGVTDTQYFGPGTRLTVL.

This clone has only one observation. The chain links TRBV24-1 to TRBJ2-3; 7 nucleotides line up with TRBD2. CDR3 length: 12 residues. V was pared by 9 bases and J by 1 base, with 0 bases of the junction left unmatched. The germline gives CDR1 KGHDR, CDR2 SFDVKD. The CDR3 DNA reads as TGTGCCACCCGGGGGGGCACAGATACGCAGTATTTT. This gives the protein CATRGGTDTQYF.

This chain links TRBV4-2 with TRBJ2-3; unclear D gene. The germline V and J ends were trimmed by 5 bases and 2 bases, with 8 bases remaining between them. From germline, CDR1 is LGHNA and CDR2 YNFKEQ. The CDR3 totals 13 residues. CDR3 sequence: CASSGQSTDTQYF. The CDR3 nucleotides read TGTGCCAGCAGCGGCCAATCCACAGATACGCAGTATTTT.